These 26 T cell receptor beta chains were all obtained from the same sample, sequenced in a study of identical twins. MiXCR, run by TCRdb on the 5' RACE reads, gives a single entry per CDR3 protein. The sample holds 1.5 million to 2 million distinct CDR3 sequences; roughly 35% are singletons and the top ten take 0.27%. The sample consisted of cord blood. Receptors were obtained from a newborn girl in good health.

This clonotype has just a few counts. The genes are TRBV10-3 and TRBJ2-3; possible D gene TRBD2, 5 bases. Germline CDR1 ENHRY, CDR2 SYGVKD. The CDR3 runs 14 residues. Trimming stripped 4 bases from V and 6 bases from J, with 14 bases between. The CDR3 sequence is CAISGTGIKDTQYF. CDR3 coding DNA: TGTGCCATCAGTGGTACGGGGATTAAGGATACGCAGTATTTT.

The rearrangement uses TRBV20-1 and TRBJ2-1; 13 bases line up with TRBD2. The V gene end was trimmed by 5 bases and the J gene end by 6 bases; junction bases not matched to a gene: 7. The germline CDR1 and CDR2 sequences are DFQATT and SNEGSKA (reference sequence). CDR3 size: 15 residues. CDR3 DNA: TGCAGTGCTCTCTTAACTAGCGGGGGGGCCAATGAGCAGTTCTTC. It yields the protein CSALLTSGGANEQFF.

This clonotype was seen only once. A much larger clone differs by one base, so this may be a read error. The chain recombines TRBV29-1 with TRBJ2-5; the D gene is possibly TRBD1 (5 bases). The DNA end is more similar to TRBJ2-7, so the J call may be wrong. The CDR3 extends over 13 amino acids. The V gene's germline CDR1 is SQVTM and CDR2 ANQGSEA. CDR3 region: CSVERPGRYEQYF. CDR3 sequence (DNA): TGCAGCGTTGAAAGGCCAGGGCGCTACGAGCAGTACTTC.

This clonotype is a singleton in its sample. A read error may be the cause here, since a much bigger clone is one base away. This chain links TRBV4-2 with TRBJ2-4; 10 positions agree with TRBD2. Matching the DNA end better, TRBJ2-7 makes the J call doubtful. Germline lookup yields CDR1 LGHNA and CDR2 YNFKEQ. The length of the CDR3 is 14 residues. This CDR3 is CAGSQGTSDYEQYF. The CDR3 region has the DNA TGTGCCGGCAGCCAAGGGACTAGCGATTACGAGCAGTACTTC.

This clonotype was seen more than once but under ten times. The chain links TRBV6-6 to TRBJ1-6; D ambiguous. The CDR3 has 14 residues. Deletions cut 1 base from V and 6 bases from J, with 7 bases between. The V gene's germline CDR1 is MNHNY and CDR2 SVGAGI (reference sequence). In DNA form, the CDR3 reads TGTGCCAGCAGTTACTTGGCAAGTAATTCACCCCTCCACTTT. Protein sequence: CASSYLASNSPLHF.

The chain joins TRBV20-1 to TRBJ2-1, with a tentative D call TRBD2 (7 bases). CDR1 is DFQATT and CDR2 is SNEGSKA in the germline V gene (reference sequence). V was pared by 6 bases and J by 2 bases, with 23 bases between. CDR3 size: 17 residues. In nucleotides, the CDR3 is TGCAGTGCGGTGGCAAAGAGGGGGGGTATCGCCTACAATGAGCAGTTCTTC. Its protein is CSAVAKRGGIAYNEQFF.

This clonotype has a handful of counts. J is TRBJ1-2 and V is TRBV7-2; no clear D gene. This CDR3 comprises 14 residues. CDR1 and CDR2 (germline): SGHTA, FQGNSA. V lost 2 bases, J lost 4 bases, and 11 bases lay in between. CDR3 sequence (DNA): TGTGCCAGCAGCTTAAGTCGTTCCCTCTATGGCTACACCTTC. Translated: CASSLSRSLYGYTF.

This clonotype was detected only a few times. This sequence joins TRBV7-2 and TRBJ1-2; D might be TRBD1 (6 bases). The V end lost 5 bases, the J end lost 4 bases, and 17 bases lay between the germline ends. Germline CDR1 and CDR2: SGHTA and FQGNSA. CDR3 length: 15 amino acids. CDR3: CASSIDRTSGYGYTF. DNA for the CDR3: TGTGCCAGCAGCATCGACAGGACCTCTGGCTATGGCTACACCTTC.

This clonotype was seen a few times. The rearrangement links TRBV3-1 to TRBJ2-7; tentatively, D is TRBD1 (5 bases). CDR3 length equals 15 residues. V was shortened by 1 base and J by 3 bases, with 13 bases between the two germline ends. The germline V gene encodes CDR1 LGHDT and CDR2 YNNKEL (reference sequence). The CDR3 DNA follows: TGTGCCAGCAGCCAAGTGATGGCAGGGAACTACGAGCAGTACTTC. Amino acid sequence: CASSQVMAGNYEQYF.

This clonotype was counted ten times or more. The V and J genes are TRBV28 and TRBJ2-7; D ambiguous. Per the germline V gene, CDR1 is MDHEN and CDR2 is SYDVKM. This CDR3 spans 13 amino acids. Trimming removed 9 bases from V and 0 bases from J, with 12 bases in between. The CDR3 here is CASSAQTSYEQYF. The CDR3 bases are TGTGCCAGTTCAGCGCAAACCTCCTACGAGCAGTACTTC.

This clonotype has a single count. A junction end diverges from the germline sequence, so it may reflect a read error. J is TRBJ2-2 and V is TRBV27, with 9 positions matching TRBD2. From germline, CDR1 is MNHEY and CDR2 SMNVEV (reference sequence). The CDR3 covers 16 residues. Here the CDR3 DNA reads TGTGACAGCAGTTTAAGGGCGGGAGGGTACACCGGGGAGCTGTTTTTT. The encoded protein is CDSSLRAGGYTGELFF.

V usage is TRBV20-1 and J usage is TRBJ2-1, with 11 bases that match TRBD2. The CDR3 runs 18 residues. Germline CDR1 is DFQATT and CDR2 is SNEGSKA (reference sequence). The ends lost 2 bases at V and 5 bases at J; junction bases unmatched: 14. CDR3 bases: TGCAGTGCTAGACCCGGGACTAGCGGCCCGAAGGCGAACAATGAGCAGTTCTTC. The encoded protein is CSARPGTSGPKANNEQFF.

Many counts were recorded for this clonotype. The chain recombines TRBV4-2 with TRBJ2-7; tentative D call: TRBD1 (6 bases). The V gene's germline CDR1 is LGHNA and CDR2 YNFKEQ. The CDR3 consists of 14 residues. V was clipped by 0 bases and J by 6 bases, with 12 bases between them. CDR3 sequence: CASSQETGIGEQYF. The CDR3, as DNA: TGTGCCAGCAGCCAAGAAACAGGGATAGGCGAGCAGTACTTC.

The CDR3 spells CSATKILTSGRYLVVNEQFF. CDR3 nucleotides: TGCAGTGCTACAAAGATACTTACTAGCGGGAGGTACCTCGTGGTCAATGAGCAGTTCTTC. The chain uses TRBV20-1 and TRBJ2-1; 12 nucleotides agree with TRBD2. Per the germline V gene, CDR1 is DFQATT and CDR2 is SNEGSKA (reference sequence). The V segment lost 4 bases and the J segment 6 bases; nucleotides outside the gene matches: 22. The CDR3 is 20 amino acids.

V gene TRBV10-3 combines with J gene TRBJ1-1, with D unresolved. The CDR3 is 14 residues long. CDR1 and CDR2 (germline): ENHRY, SYGVKD. Between the trimmed V and J ends, which lost 10 bases and 0 bases, there was a span of 15 bases. CDR3 bases: TGTGCCACCGGGTGGGCCAGCGTGAACACTGAAGCTTTCTTT. It codes for CATGWASVNTEAFF.

This clonotype was observed a handful of times. This sequence joins TRBV5-1 and TRBJ2-7; D possibly corresponds to TRBD2 (6 bases). Per the germline V gene, CDR1 is SGHRS and CDR2 is YFSETQ. The V end lost 1 base, the J end lost 2 bases, and 10 bases lay between the germline ends. This CDR3 is 14 amino acids long. The CDR3 coding sequence is TGCGCCAGCAGCTTGAAAGCGGGTACCTACGAGCAGTACTTC. Translating it yields CASSLKAGTYEQYF.

J is TRBJ1-1 and V is TRBV21-1; TRBD1 is taken as the D call from the table, unchecked against the DNA. TRBV21-1 is deemed a pseudogene. The CDR3 extends over 15 amino acids. This CDR3 reads CASSNRQGQSAEAFF. The CDR3 region has the DNA TGTGCCAGCAGCAACCGACAGGGGCAAAGCGCTGAAGCTTTCTTT.

This clonotype turned up a few times. This sequence joins TRBV4-2 and TRBJ2-1, with 16 bases identical to TRBD2. The CDR3 covers 18 residues. CDR1 is LGHNA and CDR2 is YNFKEQ in the germline V gene. V lost 3 bases to trimming and J lost 8 bases; unmatched junction nucleotides: 10. In DNA, the CDR3 is TGTGCCAGCAGCCAGAGTCCGGGACTAGCGGGAGGGCGGGATGAGCAGTTCTTC. As protein: CASSQSPGLAGGRDEQFF.

This chain joins TRBV5-1 and TRBJ2-1, with D tentatively TRBD1 (6 bases). The CDR3 length is 15 residues. Germline-derived CDR1 and CDR2 are SGHRS and YFSETQ. Trimming removed 1 base at V and 2 bases at J, with 10 bases between. CDR3 in DNA: TGCGCCAGCAGCTTGAACAGGGCGGCCTACAATGAGCAGTTCTTC. Protein: CASSLNRAAYNEQFF.

The chain combines TRBV7-2 with TRBJ2-1; TRBD2 aligns across 8 bases. Per the germline V gene, CDR1 is SGHTA and CDR2 is FQGNSA. The V gene end was trimmed by 1 base and the J gene end by 6 bases; junction bases not matched to a gene: 8. The CDR3 covers 16 residues. This CDR3 reads CASSLVGVAGSNEQFF. CDR3 DNA: TGTGCCAGCAGCTTAGTGGGTGTAGCGGGAAGCAATGAGCAGTTCTTC.

The sample holds one count of this clonotype. This chain connects TRBV9 to TRBJ2-3; 8 bases agree with TRBD2. Germline CDR1 SGDLS, CDR2 YYNGEE. The ends lost 0 bases at V and 7 bases at J; junction bases unmatched: 7. CDR3 size: 15 residues. CDR3 bases: TGTGCCAGCAGCGTAGAGACGGGAGGGTTCTATACGCAGTATTTT. This sequence encodes CASSVETGGFYTQYF.

The chain recombines TRBV3-1 with TRBJ2-7; 7 nucleotides align to TRBD2. This CDR3 has 15 amino acids. Germline CDR1 and CDR2: LGHDT and YNNKEL (reference sequence). The ends lost 5 bases at V and 3 bases at J; junction bases unmatched: 10. The CDR3 DNA reads TGTGCCAGCAGCGGATGGACTAGTGCCCTCTACGAGCAGTACTTC. Its protein is CASSGWTSALYEQYF.

The chain is built from TRBV7-9 and TRBJ1-1; 9 positions match TRBD1. The length of the CDR3 is 15 residues. The ends lost 5 bases at V and 6 bases at J; junction bases unmatched: 10. From germline, CDR1 is SEHNR and CDR2 FQNEAQ (reference sequence). CDR3: CASSPLGQGSAEAFF. CDR3 bases: TGTGCCAGCAGCCCATTGGGACAGGGTAGCGCTGAAGCTTTCTTT.

For this clonotype: Germline and junction disagree at one end, which may indicate a read error. V is TRBV28 and J is TRBJ2-7, with a possible D match to TRBD1 (5 bases). The germline gives CDR1 MDHEN, CDR2 SYDVKM. The length of the CDR3 is 13 residues. The CDR3 spells CASKSQAPYEHYF. CDR3 bases: TGTGCCAGCAAGTCACAGGCCCCGTACGAGCACTACTTC.

This clonotype was observed a handful of times. The V gene is TRBV2, the J gene TRBJ1-5; 9 bases fit TRBD1. V lost 6 bases, J lost 6 bases, and 6 bases stayed unmatched. Germline CDR1 is SNHLY and CDR2 is FYNNEI. CDR3 length equals 14 residues. The CDR3 coding sequence is TGTGCCAGCAGGGAGGACAGGGGTACTCAGCCCCAGCATTTT. Protein sequence: CASREDRGTQPQHF.

The chain couples TRBV20-1 to TRBJ2-7; 9 positions match TRBD2. J gave up 0 bases and V 3 bases, and 6 bases lay outside the gene matches. Germline V gene lookup returns CDR1 DFQATT and CDR2 SNEGSKA (reference sequence). This CDR3 has 15 residues. The CDR3 spells CSASRWRGGSYEQYF. The CDR3 nucleotides read TGCAGTGCTAGTCGTTGGCGGGGGGGCTCCTACGAGCAGTACTTC.